Listed below are T cell receptor beta chains from one sample, sequenced in a study of T-cell reconstitution after alpha-beta-depleted transplantation in children. TCRdb fed the PCR reads into MiXCR, producing one record per CDR3 protein. Counted here are 500,000 or so distinct CDR3 sequences, roughly 33% occurring once; the ten biggest clones make up 2.4%. This material consisted of PBMCs from the stem cell graft donor, taken from the stem cell graft. Every receptor here comes from a human donor who donated a stem cell graft to a child with aplastic anemia. Both conserved end residues are part of each CDR3. D genes are given only for firm matches. Rows may omit the clone size; those that give it use once, few, many or a size class.

TRBJ1-1 TRBD1 TRBV27 few TGTGCCAGCAGTACGAGGACAGGGGGTTGGGGAGCTTTCTTT CASSTRTGGWGAFF
TRBJ2-3 . TRBV6-2/TRBV6-3 few TGTGCCAGCAGACCCCAGGGCACAGATACGCAGTATTTT CASRPQGTDTQYF
TRBJ1-1 . TRBV12-3/TRBV12-4 . TGTGCCAGCAGTTTAATCTCTCCAGGGTCGGTGAACACTGAAGCTTTCTTT CASSLISPGSVNTEAFF
TRBJ1-5 . TRBV10-3 few TGTGCCATCAGTGAATGGGCAAACCATCAGCCCCAGCATTTT CAISEWANHQPQHF
TRBJ2-7 . TRBV5-1 . TGCGCCAGCAGCGAACAGGGACGGGGCTACGAGCAGTACTTC CASSEQGRGYEQYF
TRBJ2-1 TRBD2 TRBV20-1 few TGCAGTCCCCGGATTAGCGGGAGGATAGGGGAGTTCTTC CSPRISGRIGEFF
TRBJ2-2 TRBD2 TRBV9 . TGTGCCAGCAGCCCACCGGAGGGGAGGGAGGCGAACACCGGGGAGCTGTTTTTT CASSPPEGREANTGELFF
TRBJ1-3 . TRBV7-2 . TGTGCCAGCAGCTATCTAACAGGGTTCTCTGGAAACACCATATATTTT CASSYLTGFSGNTIYF
TRBJ1-1 . TRBV7-2 few TGTGCCAGCAGCTTAATGTCTTTCTTT CASSLMSFF
TRBJ1-2 . TRBV7-9 . TGTGCCAGCAGCTTAGGGTCTTCAGGCGGCGGGGTCTATGGCTACACCTTC CASSLGSSGGGVYGYTF
TRBJ2-7 TRBD1 TRBV20-1 . TGCAGTGCCCAGACAGGGGGTATCTACGAGCAGTACTTC CSAQTGGIYEQYF
TRBJ1-2 . TRBV5-1 . TGCGCCAGCAGCCTAGTGGACACAAGGGATGGCTACACCTTC CASSLVDTRDGYTF
TRBJ2-1 . TRBV5-6 . TGTGCCAGCAGCGATCGGACGGGATCCTACAATGAGCAGTTCTTC CASSDRTGSYNEQFF
TRBJ2-5 TRBD2 TRBV4-2 few TGTGCCAGCAGCGCCGGGACTAGCGCCCTCGGAGAGACCCAGTACTTC CASSAGTSALGETQYF
TRBJ2-1 . TRBV20-1 few TGCAGTGCTGAGACTGAGAGCTCCTACAATGAGCAGTTCTTC CSAETESSYNEQFF
TRBJ2-7 TRBD2 TRBV6-5 . TGTGCCAGTGGGAGGGACGAGCAGTACTTC CASGRDEQYF
TRBJ2-7 TRBD1 TRBV9 few TGTGCCAGCAGCGTATCGACAGGGGAGTTCTACGAGCAGTACTTC CASSVSTGEFYEQYF
TRBJ2-3 . TRBV18 . TGTGCCAGCTCACCACCAGGGACGGCCACAGATACGCAGTATTTT CASSPPGTATDTQYF
TRBJ2-5 . TRBV18 . TGTGCCAGCTCACCGGAACAGGGAAAGACCCAGTACTTC CASSPEQGKTQYF
TRBJ2-5 TRBD1 TRBV18 . TGTGCCAGCTCGCTACAGGGGGGACCGTTGGAGACCCAGTACTTC CASSLQGGPLETQYF
TRBJ2-5 . TRBV12-3/TRBV12-4 few TGTGCCAGCAGTTTCAGGGGATCGGCGCAAGAGACCCAGTACTTC CASSFRGSAQETQYF
TRBJ2-7 TRBD1 TRBV7-2 few TGTGCCAGCAGCGTACAGGGGGTTACTTACGAGCAGTACTTC CASSVQGVTYEQYF
TRBJ2-5 . TRBV20-1 . TGCAGTGCTAGACTCCCAGGACAAGAGACCCAGTACTTC CSARLPGQETQYF
TRBJ2-3 TRBD1 TRBV10-3 . TGTGCCATCAGTGAAGGGACAGGGTCATTCTGGGCAGATACGCAGTATTTT CAISEGTGSFWADTQYF
TRBJ2-1 TRBD2 TRBV29-1 . TGCAGCGTCGCACCGAGGACTAGCCAGGAGCAGTTCTTC CSVAPRTSQEQFF
TRBJ2-7 TRBD2 TRBV7-8 few TGTGCCAGCAGCCCCCGGGGGGAGGCCTCCTACGAGCAGTACTTC CASSPRGEASYEQYF
TRBJ1-5 . TRBV6-5 . TGTGCCAGCAGTTACTCATTGCCCCAAATTCCTGGGAATCAGCCCCAGCATTTT CASSYSLPQIPGNQPQHF
TRBJ2-1 TRBD2 TRBV18 few TGTGCCAGCCAGAGGACTAGCGTCAATGAGCAGTTCTTC CASQRTSVNEQFF
TRBJ2-5 . TRBV29-1 few TGCAGCGTTGAACCTAGCGTAGCGGTATTAACCCAGTACTTC CSVEPSVAVLTQYF
TRBJ2-1 TRBD1 TRBV29-1 few TGCAGCGTTGCCGGACAGGGGGCGGGAGAGCAGTTCTTC CSVAGQGAGEQFF
TRBJ2-7 . TRBV28 . TGTGCCAGCAGTTTATTCTCCCGAGGGGAGCAGTACTTC CASSLFSRGEQYF
TRBJ1-2 . TRBV9 few TGTGCCAGCAGCGACCGGAGGCAGGGTGCTTATGGCTACACCTTC CASSDRRQGAYGYTF
TRBJ1-5 TRBD1 TRBV12-3/TRBV12-4 . TGTGCCAGCAGTTTGTTTGGGACAGCTAACAATCAGCCCCAGCATTTT CASSLFGTANNQPQHF
TRBJ1-2 . TRBV29-1 . TGCAGCGTGAAGGGCATGGGCGGCTACACCTTC CSVKGMGGYTF
TRBJ2-1 TRBD2 TRBV15 . TGTGCCACCAGCCCTAGCGGGAGTCAGAATGAGCAGTTCTTC CATSPSGSQNEQFF
TRBJ2-3 TRBD1 TRBV29-1 few TGCAGCGGTTTACAGGGGAACTCAGATACGCAGTATTTT CSGLQGNSDTQYF
TRBJ2-7 . TRBV6-5 few TGTGCCAGCAGTGACCCGAGACTCTACGAGCAGTACTTC CASSDPRLYEQYF
TRBJ2-1 . TRBV6-5 few TGTGCCAGCAGTTACGACGGAGGGATCTACAATGAGCAGTTCTTC CASSYDGGIYNEQFF
TRBJ2-2 TRBD1 TRBV12-3/TRBV12-4 . TGTGCCAGCAGGTCCGGGACAGGGGAGGCTAGGACCGGGGAGCTGTTTTTT CASRSGTGEARTGELFF
TRBJ2-7 TRBD2 TRBV6-1 few TGTGCCAGCAGTGCCGGGGGGGGCCCCTACGAGCAGTACTTC CASSAGGGPYEQYF
TRBJ1-4 . TRBV15 . TGTGCCACCAGCGGAACCCGGGGGGCAGGGACTAATGAAAAACTGTTTTTT CATSGTRGAGTNEKLFF
TRBJ1-1 . TRBV6-6 few TGTGCCAGCAGCCACAGGGACAACACTGAAGCTTTCTTT CASSHRDNTEAFF
TRBJ2-1 TRBD1 TRBV7-9 . TGTGCCAGCAGACGACAGGGGGCCAGGGGAGGCAATGAGCAGTTCTTC CASRRQGARGGNEQFF
TRBJ2-1 . TRBV12-1 . TGTGCCAGCAGCTTTAAGGGGCCCAATGAGCAGTTCTTC CASSFKGPNEQFF
TRBJ2-3 TRBD2 TRBV12-3/TRBV12-4 . TGTGCCAGCAGGGACACTAGCGGGATAAGTTCAGATACGCAGTATTTT CASRDTSGISSDTQYF
TRBJ1-2 TRBD1 TRBV12-3/TRBV12-4 . TGTGCCAGCAGACGCACCGGGACAGGGAAAGGCTATGGCTACACCTTC CASRRTGTGKGYGYTF
TRBJ2-5 . TRBV7-2 few TGTGCCAGCAGCTTAGTTTCGGGTCAAGAGACCCAGTACTTC CASSLVSGQETQYF
TRBJ1-1 TRBD1 TRBV29-1 . TGCAGCGTTGACGACAGGGGTAACACTGAAGCTTTCTTT CSVDDRGNTEAFF
TRBJ1-5 . TRBV27 . TGTGCCAGCAGTTTGGGTTTTGGTGGGGAGCGCAATCAGCCCCAGCATTTT CASSLGFGGERNQPQHF
TRBJ1-2 . TRBV12-3/TRBV12-4 . TGTGCCAGCAGTTCACAAGCGAATAACTATGGCTACACCTTC CASSSQANNYGYTF
TRBJ1-2 . TRBV30 many TGTGCCTGGAGTCTTCGGAACTATGGCTACACCTTC CAWSLRNYGYTF
TRBJ1-3 . TRBV25-1 . TGTGCCAGCAGTGGGTGGGACGTCTTTATGGACACCATATATTTT CASSGWDVFMDTIYF
TRBJ2-1 TRBD2 TRBV20-1 . TGCAGTGCTAGAGATATACTAGCGGGAGCCAATGAGCAGTTCTTC CSARDILAGANEQFF